These 2 T cell receptor beta chains were sequenced from one sample in a study of blood T cell repertoires in COVID-19. The table came from immunoSEQ multiplex PCR; TCRdb's copy has only in-frame clones and leaves some out. Seen here are around 100,000 clones, around 73% observed once, and the top ten hold about 9.3%. The sample consisted of peripheral blood. Source of these receptors: a man aged 55-75 years with active or convalescent COVID-19.

The CDR3: CATSDMKSDYGYTF. The CDR3 DNA reads TGTGCCACCAGTGACATGAAGTCAGACTATGGCTACACCTTC. The V call is TRBV24-1, the J call TRBJ1-2; D is unclear. V gave up 4 bases and J gave up 3 bases, with 11 bases separating them. This CDR3 is 14 amino acids long. Germline V CDR1 and CDR2: KGHDR, SFDVKD.

The V and J genes are TRBV20-1 and TRBJ2-3; D call uncertain. The V end was cut by 3 bases, the J end by 6 bases, with 4 bases between. This CDR3 contains 10 residues. Germline lookup yields CDR1 DFQATT and CDR2 SNEGSKA (reference sequence). The CDR3 loop is CSASEDTQYF. The CDR3 DNA reads as TGCAGTGCTAGCGAGGATACGCAGTATTTT.